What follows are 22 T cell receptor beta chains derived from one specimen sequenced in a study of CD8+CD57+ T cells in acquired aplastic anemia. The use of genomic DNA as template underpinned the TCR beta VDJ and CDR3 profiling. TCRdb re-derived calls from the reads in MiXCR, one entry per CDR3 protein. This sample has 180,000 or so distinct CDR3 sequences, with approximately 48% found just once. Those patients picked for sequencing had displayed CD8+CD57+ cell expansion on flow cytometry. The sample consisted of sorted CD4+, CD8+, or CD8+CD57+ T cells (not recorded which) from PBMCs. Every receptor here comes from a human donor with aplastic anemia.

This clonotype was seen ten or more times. The CDR3 nucleotides are TGTGCCAGCAGCGTAGGTCCGGGGGGCCAGACCGGCAGCTCCTATAATTCACCCCTCCACTTT. It encodes CASSVGPGGQTGSSYNSPLHF. The J gene is TRBJ1-6, the V gene TRBV9; TRBD1 might be the D (6 bases). This CDR3 is 21 amino acids long. Trimming removed 0 bases from V and 0 bases from J, with 22 bases in between. Germline CDR1 and CDR2: SGDLS and YYNGEE. The full variable domain, completed using reference TRBV9 and TRBJ1-6, is DSGVTQTPKHLITATGQRVTLRCSPRSGDLSVYWYQQSLDQGLQFLIQYYNGEERAKGNILERFSAQQFPDLHSELNLSSLELGDSALYFCASSVGPGGQTGSSYNSPLHFGNGTRLTVT.

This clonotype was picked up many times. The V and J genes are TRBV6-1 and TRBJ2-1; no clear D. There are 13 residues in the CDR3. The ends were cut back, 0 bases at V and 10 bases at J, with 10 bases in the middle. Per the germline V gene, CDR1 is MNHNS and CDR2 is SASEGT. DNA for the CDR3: TGTGCCAGCAGTGAAGCATGGGGTTGGGAGCAGTTCTTC. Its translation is CASSEAWGWEQFF.

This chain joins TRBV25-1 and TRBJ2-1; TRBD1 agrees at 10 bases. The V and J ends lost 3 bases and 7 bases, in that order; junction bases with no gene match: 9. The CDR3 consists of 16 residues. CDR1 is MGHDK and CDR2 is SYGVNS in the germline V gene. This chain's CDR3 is CASSELDGTGVNEQFF. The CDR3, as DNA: TGTGCCAGCAGTGAGCTAGACGGGACAGGGGTGAATGAGCAGTTCTTC.

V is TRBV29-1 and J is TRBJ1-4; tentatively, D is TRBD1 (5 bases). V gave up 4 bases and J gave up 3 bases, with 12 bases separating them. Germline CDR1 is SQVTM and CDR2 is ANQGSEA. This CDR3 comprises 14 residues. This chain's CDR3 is CSVAGGTPNEKLFF. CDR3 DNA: TGCAGCGTTGCGGGGGGGACCCCTAATGAAAAACTGTTTTTT.

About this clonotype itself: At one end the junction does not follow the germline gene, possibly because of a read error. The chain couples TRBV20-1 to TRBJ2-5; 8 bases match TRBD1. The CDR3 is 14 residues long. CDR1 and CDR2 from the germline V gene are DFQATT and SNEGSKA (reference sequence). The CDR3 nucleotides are TGCAGTGCTAGGGGGGCAGGGGGCCCAGAGACCCAGCACTTC. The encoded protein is CSARGAGGPETQHF.

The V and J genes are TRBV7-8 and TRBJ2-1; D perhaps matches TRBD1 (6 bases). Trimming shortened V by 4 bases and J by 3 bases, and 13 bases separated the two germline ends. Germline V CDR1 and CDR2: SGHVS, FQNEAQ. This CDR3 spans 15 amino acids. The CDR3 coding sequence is TGTGCCAGCAGCTCAAGAGGGGGTTACTACAATGAGCAGTTCTTC. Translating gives CASSSRGGYYNEQFF. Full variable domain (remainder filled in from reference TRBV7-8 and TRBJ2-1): GAGVSQSPRYKVAKRGQDVALRCDPISGHVSLFWYQQALGQGPEFLTYFQNEAQLDKSGLPSDRFFAERPEGSVSTLKIQRTQQEDSAVYLCASSSRGGYYNEQFFGPGTRLTVL.

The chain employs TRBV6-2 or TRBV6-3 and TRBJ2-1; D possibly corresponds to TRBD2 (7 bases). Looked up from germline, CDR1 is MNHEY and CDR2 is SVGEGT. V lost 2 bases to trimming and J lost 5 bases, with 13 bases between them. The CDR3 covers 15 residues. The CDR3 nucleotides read TGTGCCAGCAGTTACAGGCGGGGGCTCGACAATGAGCAGTTCTTC. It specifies CASSYRRGLDNEQFF.

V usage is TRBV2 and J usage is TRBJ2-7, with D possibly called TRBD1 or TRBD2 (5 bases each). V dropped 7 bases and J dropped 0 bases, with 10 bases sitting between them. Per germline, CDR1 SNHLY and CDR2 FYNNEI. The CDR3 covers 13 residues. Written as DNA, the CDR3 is TGTGCCAGCACCCCCGGGGCCTCCTACGAGCAGTACTTC. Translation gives CASTPGASYEQYF.

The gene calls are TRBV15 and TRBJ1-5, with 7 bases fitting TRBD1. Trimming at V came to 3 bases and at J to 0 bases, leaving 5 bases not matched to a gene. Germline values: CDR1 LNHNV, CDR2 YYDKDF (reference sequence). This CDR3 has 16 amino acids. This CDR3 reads CATSRGTVYSNQPQHF. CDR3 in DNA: TGTGCCACCAGCAGGGGGACAGTGTATAGCAATCAGCCCCAGCATTTT.

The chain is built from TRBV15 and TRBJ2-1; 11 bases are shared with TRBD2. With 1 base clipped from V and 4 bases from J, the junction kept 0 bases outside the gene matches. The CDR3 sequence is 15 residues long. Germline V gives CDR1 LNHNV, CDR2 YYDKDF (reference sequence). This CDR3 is CATSRGLAGYNEQFF. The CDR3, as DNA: TGTGCCACCAGCAGAGGACTAGCGGGATACAATGAGCAGTTCTTC.

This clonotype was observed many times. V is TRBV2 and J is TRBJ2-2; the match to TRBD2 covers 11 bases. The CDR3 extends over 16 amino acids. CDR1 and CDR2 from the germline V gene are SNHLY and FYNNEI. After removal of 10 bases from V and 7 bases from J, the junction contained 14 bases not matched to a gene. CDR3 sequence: CATSPPSGGRGGELFF. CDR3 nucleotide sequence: TGTGCCACGTCGCCGCCTAGCGGGGGGCGGGGCGGGGAGCTGTTTTTT.

CDR3 residues: CATSDLTVGNEQFF. The CDR3 DNA follows: TGTGCCACCAGTGATTTGACAGTCGGCAATGAGCAGTTCTTC. The chain is built from TRBV24-1 and TRBJ2-1, with D unresolved. This CDR3 has 14 residues. V was trimmed by 0 bases and J by 6 bases, leaving 8 bases between them. Germline CDR1 reads KGHDR; CDR2 reads SFDVKD.

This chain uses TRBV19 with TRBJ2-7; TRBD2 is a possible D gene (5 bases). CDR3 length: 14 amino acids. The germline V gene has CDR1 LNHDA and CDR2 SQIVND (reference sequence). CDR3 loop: CPTPPAEGTYEQYF. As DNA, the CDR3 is TGTCCAACCCCGCCAGCCGAGGGTACGTACGAGCAGTACTTC.

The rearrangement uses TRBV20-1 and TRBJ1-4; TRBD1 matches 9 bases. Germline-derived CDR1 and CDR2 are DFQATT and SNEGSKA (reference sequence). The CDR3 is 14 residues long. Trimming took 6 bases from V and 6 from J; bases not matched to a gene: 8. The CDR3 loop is CSASVGTGYEKLFF. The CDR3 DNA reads TGCAGTGCCAGCGTAGGGACAGGGTATGAAAAACTGTTTTTT.

For the CDR3, the DNA is TGCAGTGCCCCCCTAGGGGCAGGCTACACCTTC. This translates into CSAPLGAGYTF. The genes are TRBV20-1 and TRBJ1-2, with D possibly TRBD1 on 5 matching bases. Trimming cost V 6 bases and J 8 bases, with 13 bases left between them. CDR1 and CDR2 (germline): DFQATT, SNEGSKA (reference sequence). The CDR3 has 11 residues.

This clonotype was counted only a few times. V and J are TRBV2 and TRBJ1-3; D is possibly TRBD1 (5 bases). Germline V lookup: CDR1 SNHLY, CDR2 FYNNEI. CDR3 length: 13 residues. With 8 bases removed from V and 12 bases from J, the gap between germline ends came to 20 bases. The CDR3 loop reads CASGGTDGNVIYF. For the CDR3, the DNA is TGTGCCAGCGGTGGGACTGACGGAAACGTCATATATTTT. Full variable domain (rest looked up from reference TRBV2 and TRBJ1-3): EPEVTQTPSHQVTQMGQEVILRCVPISNHLYFYWYRQILGQKVEFLVSFYNNEISEKSEIFDDQFSVERPDGSNFTLKIRSTKLEDSAMYFCASGGTDGNVIYFGEGSWLTVV.

The CDR3 coding sequence is TGTGCCAGCAGCCCCACAGGTTCGAGTGAAAAACTGTTTTTT. It specifies CASSPTGSSEKLFF. The chain uses TRBV7-2 and TRBJ1-4; weak D call: TRBD1 (5 bases). The CDR3 extends over 14 amino acids. Trimming took off 5 bases at V and 7 bases at J, with 14 bases between the two ends. Germline CDR1 is SGHTA and CDR2 is FQGNSA.

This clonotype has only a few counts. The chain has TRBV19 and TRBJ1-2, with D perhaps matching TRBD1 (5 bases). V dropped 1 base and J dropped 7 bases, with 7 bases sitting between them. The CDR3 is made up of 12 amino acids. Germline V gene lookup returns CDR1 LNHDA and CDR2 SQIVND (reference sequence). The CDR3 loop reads CASSIGGSGYTF. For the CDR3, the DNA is TGTGCCAGTAGTATAGGGGGCAGTGGCTACACCTTC.

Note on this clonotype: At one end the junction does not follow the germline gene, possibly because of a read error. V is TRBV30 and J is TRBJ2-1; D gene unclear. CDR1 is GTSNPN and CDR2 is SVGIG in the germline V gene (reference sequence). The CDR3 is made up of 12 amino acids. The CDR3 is CAWRDGYNEQLF. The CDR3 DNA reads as TGTGCCTGGAGGGACGGATACAATGAGCAGCTCTTC.

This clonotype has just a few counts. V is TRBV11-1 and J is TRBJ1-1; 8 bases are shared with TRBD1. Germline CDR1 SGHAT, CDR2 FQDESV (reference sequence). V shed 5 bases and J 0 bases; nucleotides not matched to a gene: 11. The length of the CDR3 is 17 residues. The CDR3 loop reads CASSIGSRTGLNTEAFF. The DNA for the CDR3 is TGTGCCAGCAGCATCGGCTCGAGGACAGGGTTGAACACTGAAGCTTTCTTT.

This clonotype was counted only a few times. CDR3 residues: CASSAAGTGYEQYF. The CDR3, as DNA: TGTGCCAGTAGTGCAGCCGGGACAGGCTACGAGCAGTACTTC. The chain employs TRBV19 and TRBJ2-7; the match to TRBD1 covers 8 bases. Germline V CDR1 and CDR2: LNHDA, SQIVND (reference sequence). The CDR3 runs 14 residues. With 5 bases clipped from V and 3 bases from J, the junction kept 6 bases outside the gene matches.

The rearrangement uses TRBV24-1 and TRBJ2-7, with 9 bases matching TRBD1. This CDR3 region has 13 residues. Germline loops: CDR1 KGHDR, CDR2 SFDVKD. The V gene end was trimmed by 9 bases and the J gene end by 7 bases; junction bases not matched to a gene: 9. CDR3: CATGTGNTGEQYF. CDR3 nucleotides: TGTGCCACCGGGACAGGGAACACCGGGGAGCAGTACTTC.